This T cell receptor (beta chain) was captured by sequencing in a study of cytomegalovirus exposure and HLA in healthy donors. The overall study: HLA-typed donors were the source of around 85 million unique TCRs held in an early data release.

Amplification used 60 Vbeta primers and 13 Jbeta primers. Method: immunoSEQ multiplex PCR; TCRdb's copy keeps in-frame clones and lacks some. The sample has around 150,000 clones; 77% are singletons. The CDR3 totals 14 residues. The germline gives CDR1 LNHDA, CDR2 SQIVND (reference sequence). The V gene lost 6 bases and the J gene lost 8 bases, with 16 bases spanning the gap. To note about this clone: The antigen is unknown.

Findings and caveats of the study: With later analysis, a missense DCLRE1C variant became linked to TCR beta V- and J-gene trimming. For cytomegalovirus status, the classifier reportedly gave diagnoses with high specificity and sensitivity.

When sampled, the donors appeared nominally healthy, though they likely had unrecorded immune exposures. The origin of this receptor is a woman in her thirties or forties in good health and CMV-seropositive. This rearrangement joins TRBV19 to TRBJ1-4, with a weak D call TRBD1 (6 bases). The sequencing input was PBMCs. The CDR3 loop reads CASSSTGSHEKLFF. The CDR3 DNA sequence: TGTGCCAGTAGCTCGACAGGATCCCACGAAAAACTGTTTTTT.